The source of this T cell receptor beta chain is a study of CD8+CD57+ T cells in acquired aplastic anemia. Whole-study context: Sorting CD4+ and CD8+ cells gave DNA averaging approximately 3 ug. General observations from the study: It was found that under 30 CD8+ CDR3 sequences were shared between patients and controls. Between the patient and control groups, CD8+ Simpson's diversity did not differ significantly.

This CDR3 spans 13 amino acids. Germline V gene data show CDR1 as MNHNS and CDR2 as SASEGT. Trimming cost V 8 bases and J 2 bases, with 13 bases left between them. Using genomic DNA as the template, TCR beta VDJ and CDR3 profiling was carried out. TCRdb redid the calling of the reads with MiXCR, one entry per CDR3 protein. Of some 240,000 distinct CDR3 sequences detected, 30% to 35% appear once; the ten largest clones hold 1% to 1.3%. This clonotype was recorded at least ten times. Its antigen is unknown. Sequenced: sorted CD4+, CD8+, or CD8+CD57+ T cells (not recorded which) from PBMCs. This chain joins TRBV6-1 and TRBJ2-7; D is uncertain. This TCR came from a human donor in good health, serving as a control. The CDR3 DNA is TGTGCCAGCGCGATGACCGGGCCCTACGAGCAGTACTTC. Translating gives CASAMTGPYEQYF.